This T cell receptor (beta chain) was documented in a study of radiotherapy plus CTLA-4 blockade in lung cancer. The CDR3 contains 15 residues. J lost 1 base, V lost 1 base, and 4 bases had no gene match. Germline CDR1 and CDR2: SQVTM and ANQGSEA. Each patient with chemo-refractory metastatic non-small-cell lung cancer was treated with focal radiation plus CTLA-4 blockade using ipilimumab. Repertoires were generated with immunoSEQ multiplex PCR, while TCRdb's copy carries only in-frame clones and drops some. The sample shows 58,000 or so clones, under 80% of them seen only once. Here the sequenced sample was peripheral blood, taken from a patient treated with radiotherapy plus ipilimumab. The gene calls are TRBV29-1 and TRBJ1-3; TRBD1 agrees at 7 bases. This sequence originates from a human donor with non-small cell lung cancer who had a complete response to radiotherapy plus ipilimumab. CDR3 in amino acids: CSVEGQGHSGNTIYF. CDR3 sequence (DNA): TGCAGCGTTGAAGGACAGGGACATTCTGGAAACACCATATATTTT.